This TCR beta chain was identified during a study of OX40 agonist ivuxolimab in advanced cancers. Study as a whole: Past anti-PD-1, anti-PD-L1 or anti-CTLA-4 therapy was accepted, and roughly 42% had received some. Findings and limits, study-wide: Among T cells, CD8+ cells averaged more expanded clones than CD4+ cells.

Libraries were prepared by immunoSEQ multiplex PCR; TCRdb keeps only in-frame clonotypes and omits some of them. The data contain roughly 70,000 clones, roughly 89% of them singletons. V shed 5 bases and J shed 13 bases, with 18 bases lying between them. Germline CDR1 LNHDA, CDR2 SQIVND (reference sequence). This CDR3 has 13 residues. Details on this clone: What it binds is not known.

The sequences come from CD4+ or CD8+ T cells sorted from blood, collected in a trial of the OX40 agonist ivuxolimab. The chain is built from TRBV19 and TRBJ2-1; D is perhaps TRBD2 (6 bases). This sequence was found in an adult with an advanced solid tumor such as melanoma, head and neck, liver or kidney cancer. This CDR3 is CASSPGPTSPQFF. DNA for the CDR3: TGTGCCAGTAGTCCGGGACCGACTAGTCCACAGTTCTTC. The full variable domain, with the rest looked up from reference TRBV19 and TRBJ2-1, is DGGITQSPKYLFRKEGQNVTLSCEQNLNHDAMYWYRQDPGQGLRLIYYSQIVNDFQKGDIAEGYSVSREKKESFPLTVTSAQKNPTAFYLCASSPGPTSPQFFGPGTRLTVL.